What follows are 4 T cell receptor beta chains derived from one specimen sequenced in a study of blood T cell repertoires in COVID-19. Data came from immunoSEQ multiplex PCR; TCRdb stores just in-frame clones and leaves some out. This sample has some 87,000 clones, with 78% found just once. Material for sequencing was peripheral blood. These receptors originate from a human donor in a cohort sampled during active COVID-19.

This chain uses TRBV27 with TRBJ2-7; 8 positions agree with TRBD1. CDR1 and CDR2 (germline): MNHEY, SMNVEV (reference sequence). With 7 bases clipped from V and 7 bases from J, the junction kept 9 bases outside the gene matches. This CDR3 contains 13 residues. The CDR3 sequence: CASNRQGFREQYF. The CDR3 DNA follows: TGTGCCAGCAATAGACAGGGGTTTCGAGAGCAGTACTTC.

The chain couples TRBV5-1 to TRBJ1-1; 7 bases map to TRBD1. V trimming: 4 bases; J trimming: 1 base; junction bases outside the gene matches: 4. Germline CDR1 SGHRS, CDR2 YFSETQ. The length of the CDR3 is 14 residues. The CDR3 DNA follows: TGCGCCAGCAGCGGGTGGACAGGGAACACTGAAGCTTTCTTT. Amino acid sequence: CASSGWTGNTEAFF.

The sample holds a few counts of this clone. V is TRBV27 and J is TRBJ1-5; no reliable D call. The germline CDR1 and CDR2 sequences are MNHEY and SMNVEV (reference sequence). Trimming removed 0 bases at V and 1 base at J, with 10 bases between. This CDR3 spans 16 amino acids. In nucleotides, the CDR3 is TGTGCCAGCAGTTTATCCCCCTTCTTAAGCAATCAGCCCCAGCATTTT. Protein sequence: CASSLSPFLSNQPQHF.

CDR3 nucleotide sequence: TGTGCCAGTACCTATTCGACAGGGACAGGAGATACGCAGTATTTT. Translated: CASTYSTGTGDTQYF. This rearrangement joins TRBV19 to TRBJ2-3, with 8 nucleotides matching TRBD1. Losses at the gene ends were 7 bases for V and 5 bases for J; bases not matched to a gene: 11. CDR3 length equals 15 residues. Germline assignment: CDR1 LNHDA and CDR2 SQIVND (reference sequence).